This T cell receptor beta chain was captured by sequencing in a study of blood T cells in healthy people across ages. Whole-study findings and limits: Unknown CMV status may confound age-related changes in expanded clones.

Trimming left V 0 bases short and J 5 bases short, with 8 bases between. Germline CDR1 and CDR2: SGHVS and FNYEAQ. The CDR3 is 14 amino acids. This clonotype was seen a few times. Its antigen remains unidentified. PCR was performed a second time for about 7 to 12 cycles using a sample-barcoded 5' primer and a J-beta primer mix. Each cDNA molecule received a tag from a template-switch adaptor that had 12 random nucleotides. TCRdb reprocessed the 5' RACE reads via MiXCR and lists one record per CDR3 protein. In the table there are more than 750,000 distinct CDR3 sequences, almost 30% of which are singletons. This same sample was also part of a study on T cells of mothers and their children. That paper notes: The study recruited a few healthy Caucasian mothers and their six children as donors. Each mother yielded more than 9 million TCR beta CDR3 reads. Each child yielded millions of reads.

Sequenced: blood. The J gene is TRBJ2-1, the V gene TRBV7-6; D is unresolved. The clonotype originates from a woman between 35 and 50 years old in good health. CDR3 nucleotide sequence: TGTGCCAGCAGCTTAGCGGGCTACCACAATGAGCAGTTCTTC. This codes for CASSLAGYHNEQFF.